This T cell receptor beta chain was identified during a study of cytomegalovirus exposure and HLA in healthy donors. It was with 60 Vbeta and 13 Jbeta primers that the PCR ran. The method was immunoSEQ multiplex PCR; TCRdb's version includes in-frame clones alone and lacks a portion of them. The sample's table shows 55,000 to 65,000 clones. Of note for this clone: Its antigen is undetermined.

Study conclusions and caveats: Cytomegalovirus association was assigned to 170 or so TCR beta chains. CMV serostatus stood as the only immune exposure information on hand.

The CDR3 has 12 amino acids. Germline CDR1 is SGHVS and CDR2 is FNYEAQ. V lost 3 bases, J lost 3 bases, and 6 bases lay in between. The J gene is TRBJ2-7, the V gene TRBV7-6; unclear D gene. This sequence was found in a woman in her late teens or twenties in good health and CMV-seronegative. The sample consisted of PBMCs. The CDR3 here is CASSLPDYEQYF. The CDR3 DNA is TGTGCCAGCAGCTTGCCAGACTACGAGCAGTACTTC.